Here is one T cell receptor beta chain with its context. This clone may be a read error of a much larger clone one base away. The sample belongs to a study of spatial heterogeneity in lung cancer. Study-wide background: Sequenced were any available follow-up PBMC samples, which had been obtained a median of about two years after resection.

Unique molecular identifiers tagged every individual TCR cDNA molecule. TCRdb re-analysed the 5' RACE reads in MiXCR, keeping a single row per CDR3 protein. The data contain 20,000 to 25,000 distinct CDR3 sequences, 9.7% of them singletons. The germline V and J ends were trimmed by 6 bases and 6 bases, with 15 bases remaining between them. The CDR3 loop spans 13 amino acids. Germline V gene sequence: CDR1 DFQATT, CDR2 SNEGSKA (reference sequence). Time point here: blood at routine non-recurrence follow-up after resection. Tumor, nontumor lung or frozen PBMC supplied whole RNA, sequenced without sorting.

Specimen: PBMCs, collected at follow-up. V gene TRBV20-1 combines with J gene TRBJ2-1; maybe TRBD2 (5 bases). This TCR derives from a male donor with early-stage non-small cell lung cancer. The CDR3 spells CSAKRASFNEQFF. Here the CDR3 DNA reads TGCAGTGCGAAGAGGGCTTCTTTCAATGAGCAGTTCTTC.